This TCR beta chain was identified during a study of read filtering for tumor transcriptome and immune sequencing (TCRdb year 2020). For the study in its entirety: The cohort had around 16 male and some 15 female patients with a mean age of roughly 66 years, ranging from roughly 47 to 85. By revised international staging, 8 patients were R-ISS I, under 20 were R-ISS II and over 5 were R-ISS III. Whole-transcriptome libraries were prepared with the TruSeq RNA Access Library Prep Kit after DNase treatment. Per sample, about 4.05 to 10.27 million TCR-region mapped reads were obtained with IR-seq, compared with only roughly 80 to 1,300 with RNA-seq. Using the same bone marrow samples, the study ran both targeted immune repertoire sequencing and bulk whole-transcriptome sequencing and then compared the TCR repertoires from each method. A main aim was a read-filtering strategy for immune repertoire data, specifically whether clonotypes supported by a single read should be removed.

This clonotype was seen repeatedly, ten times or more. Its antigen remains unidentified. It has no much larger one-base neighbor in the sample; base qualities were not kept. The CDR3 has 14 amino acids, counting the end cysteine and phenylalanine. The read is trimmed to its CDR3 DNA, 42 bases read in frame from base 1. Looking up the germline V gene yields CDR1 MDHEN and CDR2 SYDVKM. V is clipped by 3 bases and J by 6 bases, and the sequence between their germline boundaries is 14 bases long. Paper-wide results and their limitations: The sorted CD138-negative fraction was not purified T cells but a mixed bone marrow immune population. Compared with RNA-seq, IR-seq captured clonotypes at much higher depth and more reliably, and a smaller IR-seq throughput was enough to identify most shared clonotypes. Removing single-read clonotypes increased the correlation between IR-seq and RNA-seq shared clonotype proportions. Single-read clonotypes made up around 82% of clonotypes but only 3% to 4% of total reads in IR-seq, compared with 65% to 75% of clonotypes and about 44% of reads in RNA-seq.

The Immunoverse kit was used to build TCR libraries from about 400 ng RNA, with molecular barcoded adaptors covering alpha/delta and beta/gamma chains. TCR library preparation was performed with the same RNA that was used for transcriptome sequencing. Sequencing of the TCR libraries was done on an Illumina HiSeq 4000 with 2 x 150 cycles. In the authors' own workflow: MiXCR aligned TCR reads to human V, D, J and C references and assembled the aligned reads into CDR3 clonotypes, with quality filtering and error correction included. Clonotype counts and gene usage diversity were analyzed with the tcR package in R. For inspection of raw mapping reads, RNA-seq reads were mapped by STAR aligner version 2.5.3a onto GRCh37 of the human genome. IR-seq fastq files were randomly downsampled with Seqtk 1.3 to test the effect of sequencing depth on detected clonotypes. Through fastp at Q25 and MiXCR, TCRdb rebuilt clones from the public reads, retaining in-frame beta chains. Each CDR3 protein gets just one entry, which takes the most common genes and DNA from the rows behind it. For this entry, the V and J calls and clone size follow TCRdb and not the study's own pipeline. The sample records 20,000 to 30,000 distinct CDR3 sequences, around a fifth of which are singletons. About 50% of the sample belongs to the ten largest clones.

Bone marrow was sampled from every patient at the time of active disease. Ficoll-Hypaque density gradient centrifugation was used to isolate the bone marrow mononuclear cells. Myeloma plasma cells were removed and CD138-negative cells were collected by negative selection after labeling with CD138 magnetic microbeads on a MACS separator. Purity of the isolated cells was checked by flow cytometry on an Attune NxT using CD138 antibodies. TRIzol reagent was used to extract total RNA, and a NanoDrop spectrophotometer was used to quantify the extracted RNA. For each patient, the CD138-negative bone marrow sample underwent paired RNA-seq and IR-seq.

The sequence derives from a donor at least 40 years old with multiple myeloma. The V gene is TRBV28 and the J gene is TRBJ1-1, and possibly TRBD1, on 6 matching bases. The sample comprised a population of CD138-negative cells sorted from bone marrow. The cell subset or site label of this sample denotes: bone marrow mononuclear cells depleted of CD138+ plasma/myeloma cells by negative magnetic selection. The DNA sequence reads TGTGCCAGCAGTTTTTCGGGGGGCCGCGCTGAAGCTTTCTTT. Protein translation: CASSFSGGRAEAFF.